This passage covers 9 T cell receptor beta chains from one sample sequenced in a study of blood T cell repertoires in COVID-19. Only in-frame clones appear in the TCRdb table, and some are missing; sequencing was by immunoSEQ multiplex PCR. This sample carries about 230,000 clones, around 85% of them seen once, and the ten largest clones take roughly 7.9%. Sample: peripheral blood. The receptors shown here come from an elderly woman with acute or convalescent COVID-19.

This chain uses TRBV5-1 with TRBJ1-1; D gene unclear. Germline V CDR1 and CDR2: SGHRS, YFSETQ. V was trimmed by 3 bases and J by 3 bases, leaving 15 bases between them. The CDR3 has 15 residues. CDR3 residues: CASSWSGSRDTEAFF. The CDR3 DNA reads as TGCGCCAGCAGCTGGTCTGGTAGCCGTGACACTGAAGCTTTCTTT.

The rearrangement joins TRBV5-4 to TRBJ2-5; 9 bases are shared with TRBD2. The CDR3 is made up of 16 amino acids. Germline V lookup: CDR1 SGHNT, CDR2 YYREEE (reference sequence). V was clipped by 0 bases and J by 3 bases; unmatched bases: 6. CDR3 DNA sequence: TGTGCCAGCAGCTTGGGCCAGCTAGCGGGGAAAGAGACCCAGTACTTC. Encoded protein: CASSLGQLAGKETQYF.

The J gene is TRBJ1-2, the V gene TRBV5-6; 7 bases map to TRBD1. Per the germline V gene, CDR1 is SGHDT and CDR2 is YYEEEE. V lost 4 bases, J lost 6 bases, and 3 bases stayed unmatched. This CDR3 has 12 residues. Here the CDR3 DNA reads TGTGCCAGCAGCCAAACAGGGGATGGCTACACCTTC. Its protein is CASSQTGDGYTF.

This clone was counted only a few times. CDR3 bases: TGTGCCAGCAGCAAAAAGACAGGTCTGAGCTCCTACAATGAGCAGTTCTTC. This sequence encodes CASSKKTGLSSYNEQFF. The chain is built from TRBV7-3 and TRBJ2-1; D possibly corresponds to TRBD1 (6 bases). The V end lost 5 bases, the J end lost 0 bases, and 17 bases lay between the germline ends. CDR3 length: 17 residues. The germline CDR1 and CDR2 sequences are SGHTA and FQGTGA.

The chain recombines TRBV5-4 with TRBJ1-2; 7 positions match TRBD1. The CDR3 consists of 12 residues. J gave up 6 bases and V 4 bases, and 3 bases lay outside the gene matches. Germline V gives CDR1 SGHNT, CDR2 YYREEE (reference sequence). The DNA of the CDR3 is TGTGCCAGCAGCATAGGGACAGATGGCTACACCTTC. It specifies CASSIGTDGYTF.

This clone was recorded a few times. The V gene is TRBV7-2, the J gene TRBJ1-3; no definite D call. CDR1 is SGHTA, CDR2 FQGNSA, per germline. V was shortened by 3 bases and J by 2 bases, with 8 bases between the two germline ends. The CDR3 covers 14 residues. DNA of the CDR3: TGTGCCAGCAGCTTTAGCAGTCCTGGAAACACCATATATTTT. Translated, it gives CASSFSSPGNTIYF.

The chain has TRBV7-8 and TRBJ2-7; TRBD1 aligns across 7 bases. The CDR3 is made up of 15 amino acids. V lost 2 bases and J lost 2; bases outside the gene matches: 6. Germline CDR1 and CDR2: SGHVS and FQNEAQ. CDR3: CASSLSPGQAYEQYF. For the CDR3, the DNA is TGTGCCAGCAGCTTATCCCCCGGACAGGCCTACGAGCAGTACTTC.

The V and J genes are TRBV6-5 and TRBJ1-1, with TRBD1 matching 10 bases. The CDR3 sequence is 14 residues long. J gave up 4 bases and V 8 bases, and 7 bases lay outside the gene matches. Looked up from germline, CDR1 is MNHEY and CDR2 is SVGAGI. The CDR3 protein is CASGEDRGGTEAFF. The CDR3 nucleotides are TGTGCCAGCGGGGAGGACAGGGGGGGCACTGAAGCTTTCTTT.

V is TRBV6-1 and J is TRBJ1-1; tentative D call: TRBD1 (5 bases). In germline, CDR1 is MNHNS, CDR2 SASEGT. V lost 7 bases, J lost 5 bases, and 14 bases lay in between. The CDR3 contains 13 residues. The CDR3 here is CASTPPGMTEAFF. The CDR3 DNA reads TGTGCCAGCACCCCACCAGGGATGACTGAAGCTTTCTTT.